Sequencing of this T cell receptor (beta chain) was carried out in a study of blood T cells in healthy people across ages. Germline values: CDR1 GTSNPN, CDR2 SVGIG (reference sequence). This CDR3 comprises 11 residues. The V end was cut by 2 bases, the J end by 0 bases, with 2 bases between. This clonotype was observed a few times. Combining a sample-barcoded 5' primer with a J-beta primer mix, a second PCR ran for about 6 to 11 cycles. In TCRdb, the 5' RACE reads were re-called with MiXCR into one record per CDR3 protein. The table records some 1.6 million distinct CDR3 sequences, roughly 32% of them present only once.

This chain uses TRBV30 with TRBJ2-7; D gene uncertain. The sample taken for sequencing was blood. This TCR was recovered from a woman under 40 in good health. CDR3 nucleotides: TGTGCCTGGAGTAGCTCCTACGAGCAGTACTTC. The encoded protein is CAWSSSYEQYF.